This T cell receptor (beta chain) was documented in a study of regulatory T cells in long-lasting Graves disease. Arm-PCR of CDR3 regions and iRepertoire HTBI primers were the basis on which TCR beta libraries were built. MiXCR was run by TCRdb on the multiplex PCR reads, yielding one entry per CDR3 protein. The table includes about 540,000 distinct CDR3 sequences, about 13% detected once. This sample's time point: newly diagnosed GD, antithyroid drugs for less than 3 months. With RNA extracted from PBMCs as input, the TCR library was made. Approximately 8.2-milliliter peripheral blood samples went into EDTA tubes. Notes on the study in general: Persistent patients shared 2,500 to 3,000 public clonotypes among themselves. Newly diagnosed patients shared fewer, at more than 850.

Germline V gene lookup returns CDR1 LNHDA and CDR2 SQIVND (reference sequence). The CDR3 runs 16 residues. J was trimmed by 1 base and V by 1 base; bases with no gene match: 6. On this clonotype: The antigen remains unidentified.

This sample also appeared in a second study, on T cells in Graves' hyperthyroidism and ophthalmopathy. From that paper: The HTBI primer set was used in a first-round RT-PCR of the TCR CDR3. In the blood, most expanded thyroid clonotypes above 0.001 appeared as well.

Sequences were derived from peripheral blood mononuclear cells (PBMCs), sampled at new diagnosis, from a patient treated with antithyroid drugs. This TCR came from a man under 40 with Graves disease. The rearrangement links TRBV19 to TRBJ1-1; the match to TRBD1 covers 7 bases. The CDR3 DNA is TGTGCCAGTAGTATAGGTCACAGGGGCTCGAACACTGAAGCTTTCTTT. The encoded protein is CASSIGHRGSNTEAFF.